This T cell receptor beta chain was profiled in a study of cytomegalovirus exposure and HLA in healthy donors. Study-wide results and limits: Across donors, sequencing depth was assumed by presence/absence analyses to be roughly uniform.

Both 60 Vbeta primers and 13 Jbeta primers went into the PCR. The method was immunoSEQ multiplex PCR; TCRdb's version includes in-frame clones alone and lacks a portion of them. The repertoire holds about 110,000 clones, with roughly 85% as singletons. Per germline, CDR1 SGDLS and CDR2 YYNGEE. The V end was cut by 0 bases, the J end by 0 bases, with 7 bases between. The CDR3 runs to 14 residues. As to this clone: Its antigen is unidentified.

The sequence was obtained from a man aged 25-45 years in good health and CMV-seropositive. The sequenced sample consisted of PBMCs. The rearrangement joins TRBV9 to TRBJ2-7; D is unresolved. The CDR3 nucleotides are TGTGCCAGCAGCGTAGGAGGCAGCTCCTACGAGCAGTACTTC. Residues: CASSVGGSSYEQYF.